These T cell receptor beta chains were read from a single sample in a study of T cells expressing NK-cell markers. TCRdb reworked the 5' RACE reads into one entry per CDR3 protein, no DNA. Across more than 250,000 distinct CDR3 sequences, the top ten clones capture 0.39% of the sample. The sequencing sample was made of blood T cells: a sorted CD56 or NKG2C T cell subset, CD4+ or CD8+ T cells, or bulk PBMC T cells (not recorded which). The receptors originated from a man younger than 35 in good health. Both conserved end residues are part of each CDR3. Each record gives: V gene, J gene, CDR3 protein.

V gene: TRBV5-5; J gene: TRBJ2-5; CDR3 protein: CASSLGSQFEETQYF
V gene: TRBV29-1; J gene: TRBJ1-2; CDR3 protein: CSAGDEGVFGYTF
V gene: TRBV20-1; J gene: TRBJ2-7; CDR3 protein: CSARGFRTSGNYEQYF
V gene: TRBV5-1; J gene: TRBJ1-4; CDR3 protein: CASSFSTRVGEKLFF
V gene: TRBV12-3/TRBV12-4; J gene: TRBJ1-4; CDR3 protein: CASSPRDRVLGREKLFF
V gene: TRBV28; J gene: TRBJ1-6; CDR3 protein: CASSSRAWHSPLHF
V gene: TRBV11-2; J gene: TRBJ2-1; CDR3 protein: CASSFDRTSGRQSSYNEQFF
V gene: TRBV21-1; J gene: TRBJ2-1; CDR3 protein: CASQPSYNEQFF
V gene: TRBV9; J gene: TRBJ1-2; CDR3 protein: CASSVGPGEAYGYTF
V gene: TRBV11-2; J gene: TRBJ2-2; CDR3 protein: CASSLGRDTGELFF
V gene: TRBV12-3/TRBV12-4; J gene: TRBJ2-3; CDR3 protein: CASSPPAGVSTDTQYF
V gene: TRBV6-2/TRBV6-3; J gene: TRBJ2-3; CDR3 protein: CASSPNGVDTQYF
V gene: TRBV4-1; J gene: TRBJ1-1; CDR3 protein: CASKGITNTEAFF
V gene: TRBV12-3/TRBV12-4; J gene: TRBJ1-5; CDR3 protein: CASSYDRFEQPQHF
V gene: TRBV4-1; J gene: TRBJ2-5; CDR3 protein: CASSRLERGETQYF
V gene: TRBV10-3; J gene: TRBJ2-3; CDR3 protein: CAIASGSVTDTQYF
V gene: TRBV20-1; J gene: TRBJ2-1; CDR3 protein: CSAAGTSGGDEQFF
V gene: TRBV13; J gene: TRBJ2-5; CDR3 protein: CASSLGAGALQETQYF
V gene: TRBV11-2; J gene: TRBJ2-7; CDR3 protein: CASSLVDNSRSSYEQYF
V gene: TRBV3-1; J gene: TRBJ2-1; CDR3 protein: CASSLSGGVYNEQFF
V gene: TRBV20-1; J gene: TRBJ2-3; CDR3 protein: CSARDPSLLSTDTQYF
V gene: TRBV12-3/TRBV12-4; J gene: TRBJ2-1; CDR3 protein: CASSRTSSEQFF
V gene: TRBV20-1; J gene: TRBJ2-5; CDR3 protein: CSARVDFQETQYF
V gene: TRBV6-5; J gene: TRBJ2-1; CDR3 protein: CASSYSGQGARNEQFF
V gene: TRBV5-1; J gene: TRBJ2-5; CDR3 protein: CASSLGRYDETQYF
V gene: TRBV20-1; J gene: TRBJ2-7; CDR3 protein: CSARGRTSGSYEQYF
V gene: TRBV2; J gene: TRBJ2-7; CDR3 protein: CASSDPTGASYEQYF
V gene: TRBV11-2; J gene: TRBJ2-1; CDR3 protein: CATRRELGSYNEQFF
V gene: TRBV5-5; J gene: TRBJ2-1; CDR3 protein: CASSLGGQSSYNEQFF
V gene: TRBV25-1; J gene: TRBJ2-5; CDR3 protein: CASSDIMETQYF
V gene: TRBV29-1; J gene: TRBJ2-1; CDR3 protein: CSVASSADYNEQFF
V gene: TRBV12-3/TRBV12-4; J gene: TRBJ2-1; CDR3 protein: CASSILGGSSYNEQFF
V gene: TRBV7-6; J gene: TRBJ2-7; CDR3 protein: CASSPTGDATYEQYF
V gene: TRBV11-2; J gene: TRBJ2-5; CDR3 protein: CASSLELAGVETQYF
V gene: TRBV20-1; J gene: TRBJ1-2; CDR3 protein: CSARSDNSYGYTF
V gene: TRBV20-1; J gene: TRBJ2-3; CDR3 protein: CSATLAGGAPDTQYF
V gene: TRBV6-1; J gene: TRBJ2-3; CDR3 protein: CAKKQGLETDTQYF
V gene: TRBV11-2; J gene: TRBJ2-1; CDR3 protein: CASTHGIAGVNEQFF
V gene: TRBV5-1; J gene: TRBJ1-1; CDR3 protein: CASSLGTVPGTEAFF
V gene: TRBV29-1; J gene: TRBJ1-5; CDR3 protein: CSAQGEYNQPQHF